The rows below give T cell receptor beta chains drawn from one sample of a study of T cell responses to AZD1222 COVID-19 vaccine. Profiled with immunoSEQ multiplex PCR; TCRdb holds only in-frame clones, not every one. Here the sample spans 140,000 to 150,000 clones, around 88% being singletons. The material was peripheral blood, obtained on day 0 of AZD1222 vaccination. These receptors originate from an adult in good health. Both conserved end residues are part of each CDR3. The D gene is left open where the match is weak. Clone size is given for some rows only: seen once, a few or many times, or a class if the clone is expanded.

-,-,TRBJ1-1,TRBV5-1,CASSWGPGTEAFF,TGCGCCAGCAGCTGGGGCCCGGGGACTGAAGCTTTCTTT
-,-,TRBJ2-5,TRBV11-2,CASSFGETQYF,TGTGCCAGCAGCTTCGGAGAGACCCAGTACTTC
-,-,TRBJ1-1,TRBV6-2/TRBV6-3,CASTPLLNTEAFF,TGTGCCAGCACCCCTCTTCTGAACACTGAAGCTTTCTTT
TRBD1,-,TRBJ1-2,TRBV10-2,CASSRDSYGYTF,TGCGCCAGCAGTAGGGACAGCTATGGCTACACCTTC
-,once,TRBJ1-4,TRBV27,CASNVAGATNEKLFF,TGTGCCAGCAATGTCGCAGGGGCAACTAATGAAAAACTGTTTTTT
-,-,TRBJ2-2,TRBV2,CASGEYSNTGELFF,TGTGCCAGCGGAGAATATTCGAACACCGGGGAGCTGTTTTTT
TRBD1,few,TRBJ1-5,TRBV2,CASSLATGAHQPQHF,TGTGCCAGCAGTCTTGCGACAGGGGCCCATCAGCCCCAGCATTTT
TRBD1,few,TRBJ1-6,TRBV4-3,CASSQADRDGSPLHF,TGCGCCAGCAGCCAGGCCGACAGGGATGGTTCACCCCTCCACTTT
TRBD1,-,TRBJ1-1,TRBV5-6,CASSFRQGNTEAFF,TGTGCCAGCAGTTTTAGACAGGGCAACACTGAAGCTTTCTTT
TRBD1,-,TRBJ2-7,TRBV5-1,CASSSSPLQGVSYEQYF,TGCGCCAGCAGCTCTTCCCCGTTACAGGGGGTCTCCTACGAGCAGTACTTC
-,-,TRBJ1-1,TRBV5-4,CASSLAVGVTEAFF,TGTGCCAGCAGCTTGGCCGTAGGGGTCACTGAAGCTTTCTTT
-,-,TRBJ2-5,TRBV7-2,CASSLAGLQETQYF,TGTGCCAGCAGCTTAGCTGGATTGCAAGAGACCCAGTACTTC
TRBD1,-,TRBJ1-2,TRBV28,CASRPGQGASGYTF,TGTGCCAGCAGACCCGGACAGGGGGCTAGTGGCTACACCTTC
-,-,TRBJ2-1,TRBV27,CASSPLGVGSNEQFF,TGTGCCAGCAGCCCCCTCGGAGTGGGCTCCAATGAGCAGTTCTTC
-,-,TRBJ2-7,TRBV2,CASRIILPGYGQYF,TGTGCCAGCAGGATTATCCTTCCAGGGTACGGGCAGTACTTC
TRBD1,-,TRBJ1-5,TRBV4-1,CASSQDSGGEQPQHF,TGCGCCAGCAGCCAAGATTCAGGGGGCGAGCAGCCCCAGCATTTT
-,-,TRBJ1-1,TRBV3-1/TRBV3-2,CASSYGTASSTEAFF,TGTGCCAGCAGCTACGGGACCGCATCGAGCACTGAAGCTTTCTTT
TRBD1,-,TRBJ1-1,TRBV29-1,CSISDRGNTEAFF,TGCAGCATATCGGACAGGGGAAACACTGAAGCTTTCTTT
-,-,TRBJ1-5,TRBV5-3,CARSSTGTDNQPQHF,TGTGCCAGAAGCTCGACCGGGACGGACAATCAGCCCCAGCATTTT
TRBD1,-,TRBJ2-1,TRBV5-1,CASSFLGGQGENEQFF,TGCGCCAGCAGCTTCCTAGGTGGACAGGGGGAGAATGAGCAGTTCTTC
-,-,TRBJ1-5,TRBV18,CASSPADSTRPQHF,TGTGCCAGCTCACCCGCGGACAGCACGCGGCCCCAGCATTTT
-,-,TRBJ2-4,TRBV2,CASSEGRGAKNIQYF,TGTGCCAGCAGTGAAGGGAGGGGAGCCAAAAACATTCAGTACTTC
-,-,TRBJ2-7,TRBV7-6,CASSLAPGPNYEQYF,TGTGCCAGCAGCTTAGCCCCCGGTCCAAACTACGAGCAGTACTTC
-,-,TRBJ2-5,TRBV19,CASSPQISQETQYF,TGTGCCAGTAGCCCTCAGATTTCTCAAGAGACCCAGTACTTC
-,-,TRBJ2-2,TRBV9,CASSQTGSGELFF,TGTGCCAGCAGCCAGACAGGTTCCGGGGAGCTGTTTTTT
-,-,TRBJ1-1,TRBV24-1,CATSDSPGTGNTEAFF,TGTGCCACCAGTGATTCGCCAGGGACCGGGAACACTGAAGCTTTCTTT
-,-,TRBJ1-4,TRBV19,CASSRRQPTNEKLFF,TGTGCCAGTAGCAGAAGACAGCCGACTAATGAAAAACTGTTTTTT
-,once,TRBJ1-5,TRBV4-2,CASSQERWSNQPQHF,TGTGCCAGCAGCCAAGAACGTTGGAGCAATCAGCCCCAGCATTTT
TRBD1,-,TRBJ1-2,TRBV9,CASSGYRGPTYGYTF,TGTGCCAGCAGCGGTTACAGGGGACCGACCTATGGCTACACCTTC
TRBD1,few,TRBJ1-2,TRBV28,CASSLQGARPGYTF,TGTGCCAGCAGTTTACAGGGGGCGCGGCCTGGCTACACCTTC
TRBD2,-,TRBJ2-3,TRBV29-1,CSVEVGKQSGGQKEDTQYF,TGCAGCGTTGAAGTCGGAAAACAAAGCGGGGGGCAAAAGGAAGATACGCAGTATTTT
-,few,TRBJ2-7,TRBV19,CASTTGQFPPYEQYF,TGTGCCAGTACAACCGGACAGTTCCCTCCCTACGAGCAGTACTTC
-,-,TRBJ2-1,TRBV27,CASSLSIGQIVNEQFF,TGTGCCAGCAGTTTATCGATTGGACAGATAGTCAATGAGCAGTTCTTC
-,-,TRBJ1-3,TRBV4-2,CASSQGLGTGNTIYF,TGTGCCAGCAGCCAAGGTCTAGGGACCGGAAACACCATATATTTT
TRBD1,-,TRBJ1-1,TRBV29-1,CSVDRVEAEAFF,TGCAGCGTCGACAGGGTGGAGGCTGAAGCTTTCTTT
TRBD1,-,TRBJ2-2,TRBV3-1/TRBV3-2,CASSQGDRAGELFF,TGTGCCAGCAGCCAAGGGGACAGGGCCGGGGAGCTGTTTTTT